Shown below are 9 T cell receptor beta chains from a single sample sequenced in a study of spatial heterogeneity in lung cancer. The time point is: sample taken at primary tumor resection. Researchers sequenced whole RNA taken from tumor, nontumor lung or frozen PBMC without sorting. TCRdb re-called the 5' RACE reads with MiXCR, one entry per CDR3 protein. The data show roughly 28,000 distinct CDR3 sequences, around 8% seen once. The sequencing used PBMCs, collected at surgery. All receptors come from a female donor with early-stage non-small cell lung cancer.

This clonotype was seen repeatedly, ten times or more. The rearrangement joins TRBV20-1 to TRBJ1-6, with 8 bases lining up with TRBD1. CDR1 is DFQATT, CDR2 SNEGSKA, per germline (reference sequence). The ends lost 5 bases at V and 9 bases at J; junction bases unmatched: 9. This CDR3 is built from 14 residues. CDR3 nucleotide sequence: TGCAGTGCTTGGGACAGGCAGGGGGGTTCACCCCTCCACTTT. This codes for CSAWDRQGGSPLHF.

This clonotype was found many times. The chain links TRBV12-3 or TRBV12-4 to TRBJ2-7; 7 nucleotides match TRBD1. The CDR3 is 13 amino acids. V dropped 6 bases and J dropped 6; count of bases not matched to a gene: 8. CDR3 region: CASSGRQGGEQYV. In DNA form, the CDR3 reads TGTGCCAGCAGCGGACGACAGGGTGGCGAGCAGTACGTC.

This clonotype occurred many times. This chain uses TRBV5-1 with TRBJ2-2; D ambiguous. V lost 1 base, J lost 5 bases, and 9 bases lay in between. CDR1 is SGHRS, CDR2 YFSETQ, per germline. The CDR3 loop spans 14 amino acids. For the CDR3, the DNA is TGCGCCAGCAGCTTGCAGTTCCAAACCGGGGAGCTGTTTTTT. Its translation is CASSLQFQTGELFF.

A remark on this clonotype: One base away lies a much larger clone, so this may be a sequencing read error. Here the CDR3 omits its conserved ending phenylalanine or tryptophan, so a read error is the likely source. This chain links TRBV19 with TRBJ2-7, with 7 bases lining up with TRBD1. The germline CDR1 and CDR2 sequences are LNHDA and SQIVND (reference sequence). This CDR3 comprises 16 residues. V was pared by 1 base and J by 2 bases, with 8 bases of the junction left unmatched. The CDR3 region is CASSIGSRTGAYEQYS. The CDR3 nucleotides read TGTGCCAGTAGTATAGGGTCCCGAACAGGGGCCTACGAGCAGTACTCC.

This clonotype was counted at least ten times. The CDR3 sequence: CASSYSTGDYGYTF. In DNA form, the CDR3 reads TGTGCCAGCAGTTACTCGACAGGGGACTATGGCTACACCTTC. The chain couples TRBV6-6 to TRBJ1-2; 8 bases are a match to TRBD1. Looked up from germline, CDR1 is MNHNY and CDR2 is SVGAGI (reference sequence). The CDR3 has 14 residues. V dropped 0 bases and J dropped 3; count of bases not matched to a gene: 0.

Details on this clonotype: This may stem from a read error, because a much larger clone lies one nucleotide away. CDR3 amino acids: CTSSTRGNSPLHF. For the CDR3, the DNA is TGTACCAGCAGCACCCGTGGTAATTCACCCCTCCACTTT. The chain uses TRBV7-9 and TRBJ1-6; no clear D. CDR3 size: 13 residues. Germline V gene lookup returns CDR1 SEHNR and CDR2 FQNEAQ (reference sequence).

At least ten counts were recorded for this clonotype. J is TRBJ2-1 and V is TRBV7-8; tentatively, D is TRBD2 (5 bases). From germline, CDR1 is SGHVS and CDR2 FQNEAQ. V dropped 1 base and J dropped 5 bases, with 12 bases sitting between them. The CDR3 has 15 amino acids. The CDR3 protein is CASSLGRTGNNEQFF. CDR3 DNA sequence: TGTGCCAGCAGCTTAGGCCGGACTGGGAACAATGAGCAGTTCTTC. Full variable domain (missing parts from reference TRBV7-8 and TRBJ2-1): GAGVSQSPRYKVAKRGQDVALRCDPISGHVSLFWYQQALGQGPEFLTYFQNEAQLDKSGLPSDRFFAERPEGSVSTLKIQRTQQEDSAVYLCASSLGRTGNNEQFFGPGTRLTVL.

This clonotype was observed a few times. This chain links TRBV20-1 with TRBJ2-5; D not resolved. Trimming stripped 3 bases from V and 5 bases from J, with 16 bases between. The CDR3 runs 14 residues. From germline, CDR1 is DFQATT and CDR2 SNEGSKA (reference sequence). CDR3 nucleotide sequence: TGCAGTGCTAGGCATGGGCTAATGATTGAGACCCAGTACTTC. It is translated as CSARHGLMIETQYF.

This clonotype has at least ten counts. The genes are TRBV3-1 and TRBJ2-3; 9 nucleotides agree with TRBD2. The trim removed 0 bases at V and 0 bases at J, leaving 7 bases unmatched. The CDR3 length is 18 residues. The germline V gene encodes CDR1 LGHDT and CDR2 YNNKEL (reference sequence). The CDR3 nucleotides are TGTGCCAGCAGCCAAGACGGACTAGCGAGTTCTAGCACAGATACGCAGTATTTT. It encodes CASSQDGLASSSTDTQYF.